This TCR beta chain originates from a study of molecular identifiers for immune sequencing clone quantification. Study outcomes and limitations: Whereas naive cells kept under 1% of molecules in clones above 20 RNA copies, such clones held over 97% in effectors.

This clonotype has ten or more counts. Its specificity is not known. Isolation of naive CD8 T cells was achieved by sorting on a CD8+CD4-CCR7+CD45RA+ phenotype. Previously reported methods and listed TCR primers produced the bulk TCR libraries. TCRdb re-called the PCR reads through MiXCR, storing one row per CDR3 protein. The sample records approximately 12,000 distinct CDR3 sequences, less than 20% being singletons. Germline CDR1 is MDHEN and CDR2 is SYDVKM. The CDR3 extends over 15 amino acids. Trimming cost V 5 bases and J 2 bases; bases outside gene matches: 6. This chain connects TRBV28 to TRBJ2-1; 7 nucleotides line up with TRBD1. This sequence was found in a human donor in good health. Some libraries in this study had Jurkat cell RNA spiked in. The sequenced material came from naive CD8+ T cells from blood, with Jurkat cell RNA spiked in. Subset denoted: FACS-sorted CD8+CD4-CCR7+CD45RA+ naive T cells. CDR3 coding DNA: TGTGCCAGCAGTCCAGACAGGGCACCCTACAATGAGCAGTTCTTC. Protein product: CASSPDRAPYNEQFF.